The rows below give T cell receptor beta chains drawn from one sample of a study of T cell responses to AZD1222 COVID-19 vaccine. Sequenced by immunoSEQ multiplex PCR; TCRdb stores in-frame clones only, minus some. The sample carries around 140,000 clones, around 89% recorded once. The input for sequencing was peripheral blood, taken on day 0 of AZD1222 vaccination. These receptor sequences come from an adult in good health. Each CDR3 is given with its conserved first and last residue. The D gene is left open where the match is weak. Rows may omit the clone size; those that give it use once, few, many or a size class.

J,D,size,V,DNA,CDR3
TRBJ2-1,-,few,TRBV7-2,TGTGCCAGCAGCTTAGTACTCGAAAGGGGTTCTGAGCAGTTCTTC,CASSLVLERGSEQFF
TRBJ2-1,TRBD2,-,TRBV6-5,TGTGCCAGCAGTCATCTAGCGGGGGGAGGCAATGAGCAGTTCTTC,CASSHLAGGGNEQFF
TRBJ2-5,TRBD1,-,TRBV2,TGTGCCAGCAGCCGACAGGGGGCGGTTGGAGAGACCCAGTACTTC,CASSRQGAVGETQYF
TRBJ2-7,TRBD1,-,TRBV30,TGTGCCTGGGGAACCGGGACAGGAGACTACGAGCAGTACTTC,CAWGTGTGDYEQYF
TRBJ1-6,TRBD1,-,TRBV30,TGTGCCTGGACGGGACAGTTTAATTCACCCCTCCACTTT,CAWTGQFNSPLHF
TRBJ1-1,TRBD1,-,TRBV19,TGTGCCAGTAGACGGGACAGGGCGGACACTGAAGCTTTCTTT,CASRRDRADTEAFF
TRBJ2-7,-,once,TRBV20-1,TGCAGTGCTAGAATCAACGAGCAGTACTTC,CSARINEQYF
TRBJ1-4,-,-,TRBV25-1,TGTGCCAGCACCCTACGGGGGGAAAAACTGTTTTTT,CASTLRGEKLFF
TRBJ2-2,TRBD1,-,TRBV3-1/TRBV3-2,TGTGCCAGCAGCCAAGCCGGGACAGGGAACACCGGGGAGCTGTTTTTT,CASSQAGTGNTGELFF
TRBJ1-5,TRBD1,few,TRBV28,TGTGCCAGCAGGGCCCGGGACAGGGACCAGCCCCAGCATTTT,CASRARDRDQPQHF
TRBJ2-5,-,few,TRBV7-8,TGTGCCAGCAGCTTAGGGCGACAGCAAGAGACCCAGTACTTC,CASSLGRQQETQYF
TRBJ2-7,-,-,TRBV7-9,TGTGCCAGCAGCTTAGTCTTGGCCACGTCGGAGGAGCAGTACTTC,CASSLVLATSEEQYF
TRBJ2-7,-,-,TRBV7-3,TGTGCCAGCAGCTTAATAAAGGGCTACGAGCAGTACTTC,CASSLIKGYEQYF
TRBJ2-2,-,-,TRBV19,TGTGCCAGTAGTACCCTACGAGGGACCGGTGGACCTCACTCCACCGGGGAGCTGTTTTTT,CASSTLRGTGGPHSTGELFF
TRBJ2-7,-,-,TRBV19,TGTGCCAGTAGTATTCGCCCTAACGAGCAGTACTTC,CASSIRPNEQYF
TRBJ2-3,-,-,TRBV15,TGTGCCACCAAGCCCTTCGTCACAGATACGCAGTATTTT,CATKPFVTDTQYF
TRBJ2-2,-,-,TRBV5-6,TGTGCCAGCAGCTTGGATTTCGGGGAGCTGTTTTTT,CASSLDFGELFF
TRBJ1-1,TRBD1,-,TRBV6-5,TGTGCATGTGGATCGGGACAGATGAACACTGAAGCTTTCTTT,CACGSGQMNTEAFF
TRBJ2-1,TRBD2,-,TRBV9,TGTGCCAGCAGCGTTAGCGGGAGTGGGTACAATGAGCAGTTCTTC,CASSVSGSGYNEQFF
TRBJ1-1,TRBD1,-,TRBV7-8,TGTGCCAGCAGCGCATCGACAGGGCCTGAAGCTTTCTTT,CASSASTGPEAFF
TRBJ2-2,-,-,TRBV7-3,TGTGCCAGCAGCTTATACAGTCACACCGGGGAGCTGTTTTTT,CASSLYSHTGELFF